This T cell receptor (beta chain) was identified in a study of neurological immune-mediated disorders. The output of every sequencing run exceeded 170 million TCR-beta sequences, derived from 15-18 subjects. Each CDR3 protein is one row after TCRdb ran MiXCR on the 5' RACE reads. The table includes some 42,000 distinct CDR3 sequences, more than 9% detected once. Study-wide findings and caveats: The expanded clones of different subjects shared no CDR3 amino acid sequences (suggesting private repertoires in all groups).

This CDR3 has 15 residues. The V gene end was trimmed by 0 bases and the J gene end by 7 bases; junction bases not matched to a gene: 5. Germline lookup yields CDR1 SGHTA and CDR2 FQGNSA. Many counts were recorded for this clonotype. Antigen: not known. Source material: CD4+ T cells from blood. This TCR was sampled from a woman in her 30s with HTLV-1-associated myelopathy (HAM/TSP). The chain is built from TRBV7-2 and TRBJ2-7; 11 nucleotides line up with TRBD1. The CDR3 here is CASSLAGQGAWEQYF. The CDR3 DNA is TGTGCCAGCAGCTTAGCCGGACAGGGGGCATGGGAGCAGTACTTC.